This T cell receptor (beta chain) was found in a study of T cell changes during pregnancy in multiple sclerosis. Here immunoSEQ multiplex PCR was the method, and the copy in TCRdb shows in-frame clones only, minus some. The table includes around 30,000 clones, 70% to 90% detected once. The CDR3 length is 15 residues. V was clipped by 5 bases and J by 5 bases; unmatched bases: 7. Germline V gives CDR1 SGDLS, CDR2 YYNGEE. The starting material was CD8+ T cells from peripheral blood mononuclear cells, obtained in the third trimester of pregnancy. V is TRBV9 and J is TRBJ2-1, with 10 bases fitting TRBD2. This receptor was taken from a female donor with multiple sclerosis, enrolled in a pregnancy study. The CDR3 loop reads CASSGAGGPNNEQFF. CDR3 coding DNA: TGTGCCAGCAGTGGAGCGGGGGGGCCCAACAATGAGCAGTTCTTC. The variable domain in full, with the rest retrieved from reference TRBV9 and TRBJ2-1, is DSGVTQTPKHLITATGQRVTLRCSPRSGDLSVYWYQQSLDQGLQFLIQYYNGEERAKGNILERFSAQQFPDLHSELNLSSLELGDSALYFCASSGAGGPNNEQFFGPGTRLTVL.